This T cell receptor (beta chain) was sequenced during a study of blood T cell repertoires in COVID-19. Study-level background: PBMCs, B-cell-depleted T cells, or T cells provided the cDNA or gDNA that made up the material.

The CDR3 extends over 16 amino acids. Germline values: CDR1 SGHNT, CDR2 YYREEE (reference sequence). Trimming left V 4 bases short and J 4 bases short, with 21 bases between. TCRdb keeps only in-frame clones here, not all; method: immunoSEQ multiplex PCR. The repertoire holds 180,000 or so clones, with 70% to 90% as singletons. The chain recombines TRBV5-4 with TRBJ2-7, with D perhaps TRBD1 (5 bases). The sequence was obtained from a human donor with active or convalescent COVID-19. The donor label of this sample is uncertain. The sequencing sample was made of peripheral blood. The CDR3 protein is CASSGYYDSRRYEQYF. CDR3 coding DNA: TGTGCCAGCAGCGGTTACTATGACAGCCGCCGGTACGAGCAGTACTTC. Combining the CDR3 with reference TRBV5-4 and TRBJ2-7 gives the whole variable domain ETGVTQSPTHLIKTRGQQVTLRCSSQSGHNTVSWYQQALGQGPQFIFQYYREEENGRGNFPPRFSGLQFPNYSSELNVNALELDDSALYLCASSGYYDSRRYEQYFGPGTRLTVT.